Below, 2 T cell receptor beta chains from the same sample are listed, as sequenced in a study of beta chain features in type 1 diabetes. Sequencing targeted expressed TCRB transcripts, as all isolated RNA had been reverse transcribed. Clones were sequenced by immunoSEQ multiplex PCR, and TCRdb holds only the in-frame ones, with some missing. The repertoire holds 900,000 or so clones, under 20% seen once, with 0.02% to 0.03% in the top ten. Sequenced material: naive CD4+ T cells from blood. The receptors were gathered from a woman younger than 35 in good health.

This clone has a handful of counts. One junction end does not reproduce the germline sequence, and a read error may be involved. The V gene is TRBV7-7, the J gene TRBJ2-1, with 10 bases fitting TRBD1. The CDR3 extends over 15 amino acids. The germline CDR1 and CDR2 sequences are SSHAT and FNYEAQ (reference sequence). Written as DNA, the CDR3 is TGTGCTAGCAGCTTTGGGACAGGGGAGAACAATGAGCAGTTCTTC. The encoded protein is CASSFGTGENNEQFF.

This chain uses TRBV18 with TRBJ1-5, with D unclear. The CDR3 loop spans 13 amino acids. Deletions cut 5 bases from V and 4 bases from J, with 9 bases between. Germline lookup yields CDR1 KGHSH and CDR2 LQKENI. The CDR3 DNA reads as TGTGCCAGCTCAAGTCAGGAGAATCAGCCCCAGCATTTT. Its translation: CASSSQENQPQHF.